The 31 T cell receptor beta chains below all came from one sample that was sequenced in a study of metastatic and nonmetastatic thyroid tumors. Patients were all untreated before their thyroid surgery. TCRdb re-analyzed the PCR reads through MiXCR. The table shows about 20,000 clones, with more than 20% occurring only once. Source material: tumor tissue. These receptors were collected from a female donor with papillary thyroid cancer or a benign thyroid nodule (not recorded which). Some clones in this sample may be carry-over from other donors' samples.

V usage is TRBV6-1 and J usage is TRBJ2-1, with D uncertain. Per germline, CDR1 MNHNS and CDR2 SASEGT. The CDR3 loop spans 11 amino acids. The V gene lost 7 bases and the J gene lost 10 bases, with 11 bases spanning the gap. DNA of the CDR3: TGTGCCAGCAAACTTAGCCACGAGCAGTTCTTC. Translated, it gives CASKLSHEQFF.

This clone is judged medium-sized. The chain has TRBV28 and TRBJ1-2; 7 bases align to TRBD1. V lost 4 bases, J lost 8 bases, and 10 bases stayed unmatched. The CDR3 consists of 14 residues. Germline V gene data show CDR1 as MDHEN and CDR2 as SYDVKM. The CDR3 region has the DNA TGTGCCAGCAGTTCAGGGGGGGGGATACGCGGCTACACCTTC. Translating it yields CASSSGGGIRGYTF.

By share, this clone counts as medium-sized. This chain connects TRBV20-1 to TRBJ2-7; 9 bases align to TRBD2. Trimming removed 2 bases from V and 3 bases from J; junction bases left unmatched: 8. The CDR3 consists of 15 residues. From germline, CDR1 is DFQATT and CDR2 SNEGSKA (reference sequence). As DNA, the CDR3 is TGCAGTGCTAGAAGGCGTAGCGGGGGTATCTACGAGCAGTACTTC. This translates into CSARRRSGGIYEQYF.

This chain connects TRBV24-1 to TRBJ2-5, with 7 positions matching TRBD2. CDR1 KGHDR and CDR2 SFDVKD come from the germline V gene. After removal of 5 bases from V and 4 bases from J, the junction contained 9 bases not matched to a gene. The CDR3 totals 15 residues. CDR3 bases: TGTGCCACCAGTGCCCTGACTAGCCGGGGAGAGACCCAGTACTTC. Protein product: CATSALTSRGETQYF.

This clone was counted at least ten times. The gene calls are TRBV12-3 or TRBV12-4 and TRBJ1-1, with 8 bases matching TRBD1. With V trimmed by 5 bases and J by 5 bases, 4 bases remained unmatched. The CDR3 contains 13 residues. The chain's CDR3 is CASSQGAWTEAFF. CDR3 DNA: TGTGCCAGCAGTCAGGGGGCCTGGACTGAAGCTTTCTTT.

The chain links TRBV11-1 to TRBJ2-1; 9 nucleotides agree with TRBD1. Germline assignment: CDR1 SGHAT and CDR2 FQDESV (reference sequence). The CDR3 runs 15 residues. Trimming at V came to 4 bases and at J to 2 bases, leaving 3 bases not matched to a gene. The CDR3 here is CASSSGQGPYNEQFF. In DNA, the CDR3 is TGTGCCAGCAGCTCAGGACAGGGGCCCTACAATGAGCAGTTCTTC. The variable domain in full, with the rest retrieved from reference TRBV11-1 and TRBJ2-1, is EAEVAQSPRYKITEKSQAVAFWCDPISGHATLYWYRQILGQGPELLVQFQDESVVDDSQLPKDRFSAERLKGVDSTLKIQPAELGDSAMYLCASSSGQGPYNEQFFGPGTRLTVL.

There are many counts of this clone. This chain connects TRBV28 to TRBJ1-5, with D perhaps matching TRBD1 (6 bases). V gave up 5 bases and J gave up 2 bases, with 13 bases separating them. Germline CDR1 MDHEN, CDR2 SYDVKM. This CDR3 has 15 residues. As DNA, the CDR3 is TGTGCCAGCAGTCCGGCGGGGGCGCGCAATCAGCCCCAGCATTTT. It yields the protein CASSPAGARNQPQHF.

Of note for this clone: A read error may account for a junction end that differs from germline. The chain uses TRBV6-2 or TRBV6-3 and TRBJ2-3; 11 nucleotides line up with TRBD2. CDR1 and CDR2 (germline): MNHEY, SVGEGT. The CDR3 sequence is 19 residues long. CDR3 coding DNA: TGTGCCAGCAGGCGCTCCGGGACTAGCGGCCTCCTGGGCACAGATACGCAGTGTTTT. This encodes CASRRSGTSGLLGTDTQCF.

Within the sample, this clone is medium-sized. J is TRBJ2-5 and V is TRBV13, with TRBD1 as a possible D gene (6 bases). The V end was cut by 5 bases, the J end by 5 bases, with 24 bases between. Germline assignment: CDR1 PRHDT and CDR2 FYEKMQ (reference sequence). The CDR3 length is 17 residues. CDR3 sequence: CASSLRTTGTSGETQYF. As DNA, the CDR3 is TGTGCCAGCAGCCTGAGGACGACCGGGACATCTGGGGAGACCCAGTACTTC.

There are a few counts of this clone. One base away lies a much larger clone, so this may be a sequencing read error. The same CDR3 is also encoded by other DNA sequences in this sample. This chain connects TRBV7-6 to TRBJ2-1, with 7 positions matching TRBD1. Unmatched junction bases numbered 10, after V lost 7 bases and J lost 4 bases. CDR1 and CDR2 from the germline V gene are SGHVS and FNYEAQ. This CDR3 is built from 15 residues. The CDR3, as DNA: TGTGCCAGCACTTCAAGGACAGGACGATACAATGAGCAGTTCTTC. This sequence encodes CASTSRTGRYNEQFF.

The CDR3 region has the DNA TGCAGTGCTCCCTCCCACAGGGATTCACCCCTCCACTTT. Its translation: CSAPSHRDSPLHF. The rearrangement links TRBV20-1 to TRBJ1-6, with D maybe TRBD1 (6 bases). The CDR3 loop spans 13 amino acids. V gave up 5 bases and J gave up 8 bases, with 13 bases separating them. Germline CDR1 reads DFQATT; CDR2 reads SNEGSKA (reference sequence).

This clone was counted at least ten times. V gene TRBV10-3 combines with J gene TRBJ2-7, with 7 bases aligning to TRBD1. The CDR3 extends over 13 amino acids. Germline-derived CDR1 and CDR2 are ENHRY and SYGVKD. The V segment lost 4 bases and the J segment 3 bases; nucleotides outside the gene matches: 3. The CDR3 region is CAISVDRDYEQYF. CDR3 bases: TGTGCCATCAGTGTAGACAGGGACTACGAGCAGTACTTC.

This clone was seen a few times. Since the CDR3 does not end with the conserved phenylalanine or tryptophan, this likely comes from a read error. V is TRBV6-5 and J is TRBJ2-7; weak D call: TRBD1 (5 bases). Germline CDR1 MNHEY, CDR2 SVGAGI. Trimming took 4 bases from V and 3 from J, leaving 13 bases between them. CDR3 length: 14 amino acids. The CDR3 DNA follows: TGTGCCAGCAGTTCTACAGGAACCTTCTACGAGCAGTACTCC. This gives the protein CASSSTGTFYEQYS.

The genes are TRBV4-3 and TRBJ1-2; D remains unclear. This CDR3 region has 12 residues. Deletions cut 5 bases from V and 6 bases from J, with 10 bases between. Germline V CDR1 and CDR2: LGHNA, YSLEER. CDR3 protein: CASSGIDHGYTF. CDR3 nucleotide sequence: TGCGCCAGCAGCGGGATCGACCATGGCTACACCTTC.

In this sample, this clone turned up a few times. V gene TRBV28 combines with J gene TRBJ1-1; 12 nucleotides agree with TRBD1. The CDR3 totals 17 residues. V shed 4 bases and J 1 base; nucleotides not matched to a gene: 7. Germline CDR1 is MDHEN and CDR2 is SYDVKM. CDR3 amino acids: CASSSPGQGAGNTEAFF. The CDR3 DNA sequence: TGTGCCAGCAGTTCGCCGGGACAGGGGGCGGGGAACACTGAAGCTTTCTTT. The full variable domain, completed using reference TRBV28 and TRBJ1-1, is DVKVTQSSRYLVKRTGEKVFLECVQDMDHENMFWYRQDPGLGLRLIYFSYDVKMKEKGDIPEGYSVSREKKERFSLILESASTNQTSMYLCASSSPGQGAGNTEAFFGQGTRLTVV.

This clone was detected many times. The rearrangement links TRBV4-3 to TRBJ2-1; D might be TRBD2 (6 bases). In germline, CDR1 is LGHNA, CDR2 YSLEER. This CDR3 contains 15 residues. V shed 4 bases and J shed 2 bases, with 12 bases lying between them. For the CDR3, the DNA is TGCGCCAGCAGCCGCTCGGGGGTTACCTACAATGAGCAGTTCTTC. This encodes CASSRSGVTYNEQFF.

By its share, this clone is medium-sized. The chain recombines TRBV28 with TRBJ2-7, with 13 nucleotides matching TRBD2. V was pared by 6 bases and J by 6 bases, with 26 bases of the junction left unmatched. The CDR3 runs 21 residues. Germline V lookup: CDR1 MDHEN, CDR2 SYDVKM. The CDR3 bases are TGTGCCAGCAGGTCCGGACTAGCGGGAGTTTGGGGGCCAACAGAACTAACCGAGCAGTACTTC. This gives the protein CASRSGLAGVWGPTELTEQYF.

This clone was picked up many times. The chain combines TRBV20-1 with TRBJ2-1, with 7 nucleotides matching TRBD2. CDR1 is DFQATT, CDR2 SNEGSKA, per germline (reference sequence). The ends lost 4 bases at V and 0 bases at J; junction bases unmatched: 9. This CDR3 is 16 amino acids long. The CDR3 bases are TGCAGTGCTATTTCTTCAGCGGGATTCTCCTACAATGAGCAGTTCTTC. It translates to CSAISSAGFSYNEQFF.

The V and J genes are TRBV20-1 and TRBJ2-1, with TRBD2 identical over 8 bases. The J segment lost 8 bases and the V segment lost 5 bases, leaving 14 bases of the junction unmatched. Germline V gene data show CDR1 as DFQATT and CDR2 as SNEGSKA (reference sequence). The CDR3 length is 15 residues. CDR3 sequence reads: CSAPTIGRALDEQFF. The CDR3 nucleotides are TGCAGTGCTCCTACTATCGGGAGGGCCCTGGATGAGCAGTTCTTC.

This clone ranks as medium-sized. V usage is TRBV11-2 and J usage is TRBJ2-1; TRBD2 aligns across 8 bases. With V trimmed by 2 bases and J by 7 bases, 10 bases remained unmatched. The CDR3 is made up of 16 amino acids. Germline V gene lookup returns CDR1 SGHAT and CDR2 FQNNGV. CDR3 nucleotides: TGTGCCAGCAGCTTAAGTTCGGGAGGGCCAGTGAATGAGCAGTTCTTC. As protein: CASSLSSGGPVNEQFF.

Notes on this clone: The junction departs from the called germline gene at one end, perhaps through a read error. The rearrangement links TRBV11-2 to TRBJ2-3, with a possible D match to TRBD2 (5 bases). CDR1 and CDR2 from the germline V gene are SGHAT and FQNNGV. The CDR3 loop spans 16 amino acids. The CDR3 loop is CASTDEYRDDVDTQYF. The CDR3 DNA sequence: TGTGCCAGCACTGACGAGTACCGGGATGATGTAGATACTCAGTATTTT.

The chain joins TRBV5-1 to TRBJ1-4; 11 nucleotides match TRBD1. The germline CDR1 and CDR2 sequences are SGHRS and YFSETQ. V shed 0 bases and J 8 bases; nucleotides not matched to a gene: 9. The CDR3 is made up of 17 amino acids. The CDR3 loop reads CASSLASAGQGGEKLFF. The CDR3 coding sequence is TGCGCCAGCAGCTTGGCCTCGGCGGGACAGGGGGGCGAAAAACTGTTTTTT.

This clone was counted at least ten times. The genes are TRBV27 and TRBJ1-6; possible D gene TRBD1, 5 bases. The CDR3 contains 14 residues. The germline CDR1 and CDR2 sequences are MNHEY and SMNVEV (reference sequence). The CDR3 nucleotides are TGTACAACTCGGGACTTCAAGACGAATTCACCCCTCCACTTT. This codes for CTTRDFKTNSPLHF.

The chain recombines TRBV11-1 with TRBJ2-1; D gene ambiguous. The CDR3 is made up of 16 amino acids. Germline V gives CDR1 SGHAT, CDR2 FQDESV (reference sequence). Trimming removed 5 bases at V and 5 bases at J, with 19 bases between. CDR3 nucleotide sequence: TGTGCCAGCAGCCCCGCCGGTGCTATCAGGCACAATGAGCAGTTCTTC. Residues: CASSPAGAIRHNEQFF.

This clone has just a few counts. This chain uses TRBV2 with TRBJ2-1; 8 nucleotides match TRBD1. The CDR3 is made up of 14 amino acids. V was clipped by 7 bases and J by 5 bases; unmatched bases: 7. CDR1 is SNHLY, CDR2 FYNNEI, per germline. In DNA, the CDR3 is TGTGCCAGCAAGACAGGGGAGAACGACAATGAGCAGTTCTTC. Translated: CASKTGENDNEQFF.

The V gene is TRBV7-2, the J gene TRBJ1-2; possibly TRBD1 for D (5 bases). V shed 7 bases and J shed 6 bases, with 21 bases lying between them. The germline V gene has CDR1 SGHTA and CDR2 FQGNSA. The CDR3 covers 15 residues. The DNA of the CDR3 is TGTGCCAGCATCCAGTGGGCCAGGGATAGGGATGGCTACACCTTC. It codes for CASIQWARDRDGYTF.

About this clone itself: This specimen includes other DNA sequences encoding the same CDR3. This sequence joins TRBV19 and TRBJ2-1; a possible D gene is TRBD2 (6 bases). The CDR3 covers 16 residues. Germline CDR1 reads LNHDA; CDR2 reads SQIVND (reference sequence). Trimming left V 4 bases short and J 1 base short, with 14 bases between. CDR3 DNA: TGTGCCAGTAGTAGGCGGGGCGGGGATTCCTACAATGAGCAGTTCTTC. It codes for CASSRRGGDSYNEQFF.

This clone is classed as medium-sized. The chain links TRBV3-1 to TRBJ1-5; a possible D gene is TRBD1 (5 bases). Germline-derived CDR1 and CDR2 are LGHDT and YNNKEL (reference sequence). Trimming took off 6 bases at V and 4 bases at J, with 10 bases between the two ends. The CDR3 runs to 13 residues. The CDR3 protein is CASSPQGNQPQHF. The CDR3 nucleotides are TGTGCCAGCAGTCCCCAGGGAAATCAGCCCCAGCATTTT.

This clone has more than one count but fewer than ten. V and J are TRBV6-1 and TRBJ1-5; TRBD1 aligns across 8 bases. CDR1 and CDR2 from the germline V gene are MNHNS and SASEGT. The CDR3 totals 15 residues. J lost 3 bases, V lost 4 bases, and 5 bases had no gene match. CDR3: CASSGTGGNNQPQHF. DNA of the CDR3: TGTGCCAGCAGTGGCACAGGGGGTAACAATCAGCCCCAGCATTTT.

Ten or more counts support this clone. The chain recombines TRBV2 with TRBJ1-1; unclear D gene. CDR1 is SNHLY, CDR2 FYNNEI, per germline. Trimming cost V 6 bases and J 7 bases, with 15 bases left between them. The CDR3 length is 13 residues. In DNA form, the CDR3 reads TGTGCCAGCAGGGTTCTTCAACTGGGTGAAGCTTTCTTT. Translated: CASRVLQLGEAFF.

The chain links TRBV20-1 to TRBJ2-1; the D is unclear. The CDR3 runs 14 residues. V gave up 2 bases and J gave up 1 base, with 9 bases separating them. Germline CDR1 DFQATT, CDR2 SNEGSKA (reference sequence). The CDR3 sequence: CSARSPASYNEQFF. The CDR3 nucleotides are TGCAGTGCTAGATCCCCGGCGTCCTACAATGAGCAGTTCTTC.